This is a list of T cell receptor beta chains from one sample in a study of blood T cells in healthy people across ages. TCRdb re-called the 5' RACE reads through MiXCR, storing one row per CDR3 protein. The sample contains hundreds of thousands of distinct CDR3 sequences, roughly 41% of which appear only once. Sequenced sample: blood. These receptors were obtained from a woman between 55 and 75 years old in good health. CDR3s include the opening cysteine and the closing phenylalanine or tryptophan. A D gene is named only where the DNA matches it firmly. Size is stated for part of the rows, as once, few or many counts, or as a class when the clone is expanded.

D gene: NA
V gene: TRBV20-1
clone size: NA
J gene: TRBJ1-1
CDR3 DNA: TGCAGTGCTAGACAACTGGGGGGCATGAACACTGAAGCTTTCTTT
CDR3 protein: CSARQLGGMNTEAFF

D gene: NA
V gene: TRBV5-1
clone size: many
J gene: TRBJ2-3
CDR3 DNA: TGCGCCAGCAGCCTAGAGACGGGACAACGGGCGCAGTATTTT
CDR3 protein: CASSLETGQRAQYF

D gene: NA
V gene: TRBV6-2/TRBV6-3
clone size: few
J gene: TRBJ2-1
CDR3 DNA: TGTGCCAGCAACCCGGGACCCGATCACGTCAAGCAGTTCTTC
CDR3 protein: CASNPGPDHVKQFF

D gene: NA
V gene: TRBV10-3
clone size: NA
J gene: TRBJ2-3
CDR3 DNA: TGTGCCATCAGTGAGGACAGGATGGTTACAGATACGCAGTATTTT
CDR3 protein: CAISEDRMVTDTQYF

D gene: TRBD1
V gene: TRBV7-2
clone size: NA
J gene: TRBJ1-5
CDR3 DNA: TGTGCCAGCAGCTTAACAGGGGGCCTCAATCAGCCCCAGCATTTT
CDR3 protein: CASSLTGGLNQPQHF

D gene: NA
V gene: TRBV11-1
clone size: many
J gene: TRBJ1-1
CDR3 DNA: TGTGCCAGCAGCAAAACAGCGGAAGGAGGTATGAACACTGAAGCTTTCTTT
CDR3 protein: CASSKTAEGGMNTEAFF

D gene: TRBD2
V gene: TRBV7-2
clone size: NA
J gene: TRBJ2-3
CDR3 DNA: TGTGCCAGCAGCTTAGAAAATAGCGGGGGGGCGGTTACGCAGTATTTT
CDR3 protein: CASSLENSGGAVTQYF

D gene: NA
V gene: TRBV6-5
clone size: NA
J gene: TRBJ2-1
CDR3 DNA: TGTGCCAGCAGTTACACAGAACAGAGCTACAATGAGCAGTTCTTC
CDR3 protein: CASSYTEQSYNEQFF

D gene: TRBD2
V gene: TRBV20-1
clone size: NA
J gene: TRBJ2-1
CDR3 DNA: TGCAGTGCTAGAGATGTTCGACTAGCAATGATGCATGAGCAGTTCTTC
CDR3 protein: CSARDVRLAMMHEQFF

D gene: NA
V gene: TRBV27
clone size: NA
J gene: TRBJ2-5
CDR3 DNA: TGTGCCAACATGAAACAACCCGGCCAACAGGGAGATCACACTGAGGATGAGCAGTACTTC
CDR3 protein: CANMKQPGQQGDHTEDEQYF

D gene: TRBD2
V gene: TRBV4-3
clone size: NA
J gene: TRBJ2-1
CDR3 DNA: TGCGCCAGCAGCCAAGACTTCAGGGCGGGGGAGACCCAGTTCTTC
CDR3 protein: CASSQDFRAGETQFF

D gene: NA
V gene: TRBV7-6
clone size: once
J gene: TRBJ1-1
CDR3 DNA: TGTGCCAGCAGCATCATACAGAAGATGAACACTGAAGCTTTCTTT
CDR3 protein: CASSIIQKMNTEAFF

D gene: NA
V gene: TRBV20-1
clone size: NA
J gene: TRBJ1-6
CDR3 DNA: TGCAGTGCTAGCCCGAACAGACGGGGAGAGAATTCACCCCTCCACTTT
CDR3 protein: CSASPNRRGENSPLHF

D gene: TRBD2
V gene: TRBV20-1
clone size: NA
J gene: TRBJ2-7
CDR3 DNA: TGCAGTGTCCCTAGCGGGGGGCCCTACGAGCAGTACTTC
CDR3 protein: CSVPSGGPYEQYF

D gene: NA
V gene: TRBV9
clone size: once
J gene: TRBJ2-1
CDR3 DNA: TGTGCCAGCAGCTCGAAGGGAAGCTCCTACAATGAGCAGTTCTTC
CDR3 protein: CASSSKGSSYNEQFF

D gene: NA
V gene: TRBV7-9
clone size: few
J gene: TRBJ1-2
CDR3 DNA: TGTGCCAGCAGCTTCGCAGGCCTTAACTATGGCTACACCTTC
CDR3 protein: CASSFAGLNYGYTF

D gene: TRBD1
V gene: TRBV12-3/TRBV12-4
clone size: NA
J gene: TRBJ2-7
CDR3 DNA: TGTGCCAGCAGCTACGGGACAGGGAGATACGAGCAGTACTTC
CDR3 protein: CASSYGTGRYEQYF

D gene: TRBD1
V gene: TRBV9
clone size: NA
J gene: TRBJ1-2
CDR3 DNA: TGTGCCAGCACTATAGGACAGGACGTAAACTATGGCTACACCTTC
CDR3 protein: CASTIGQDVNYGYTF

D gene: TRBD2
V gene: TRBV20-1
clone size: NA
J gene: TRBJ2-7
CDR3 DNA: TGCAGTGCTGAACCGGGACTAGCGAAATCTAGCTCCTACAATGAGCAGTACTTC
CDR3 protein: CSAEPGLAKSSSYNEQYF

D gene: TRBD1
V gene: TRBV5-1
clone size: few
J gene: TRBJ1-4
CDR3 DNA: TGCGCCAGCTCCGGGGGACAGCTTACAACTAATGAAAAACTGTTTTTT
CDR3 protein: CASSGGQLTTNEKLFF

D gene: NA
V gene: TRBV6-1
clone size: NA
J gene: TRBJ1-4
CDR3 DNA: TGTGCCAGCAGTAACTTGGGGGTCCGTAATGAAAAACTGTTTTTT
CDR3 protein: CASSNLGVRNEKLFF

D gene: NA
V gene: TRBV7-9
clone size: few
J gene: TRBJ2-4
CDR3 DNA: TGTGCCAGCAGCTTAGCCCAAAACTCCATTCAGTACTTC
CDR3 protein: CASSLAQNSIQYF

D gene: NA
V gene: TRBV7-3
clone size: NA
J gene: TRBJ1-2
CDR3 DNA: TGTGCCAGCAGCTTATTCGTGGGGGCGAGCTATGGCTACACCTTC
CDR3 protein: CASSLFVGASYGYTF

D gene: TRBD1
V gene: TRBV20-1
clone size: NA
J gene: TRBJ2-7
CDR3 DNA: TGCAGTGCTAGAGTTCCGACAGGGGGCTACGAGCAGTACTTC
CDR3 protein: CSARVPTGGYEQYF

D gene: TRBD1
V gene: TRBV7-2
clone size: NA
J gene: TRBJ2-7
CDR3 DNA: TGTGCCAGCAGGCAGACAGGGAAAAGCTCCTACGAGCAGTACTTC
CDR3 protein: CASRQTGKSSYEQYF

D gene: NA
V gene: TRBV9
clone size: NA
J gene: TRBJ1-2
CDR3 DNA: TGTGCCAGCAGCGTAGGGGTCAGCTCTACCTATGGCCACACCTTC
CDR3 protein: CASSVGVSSTYGHTF

D gene: TRBD2
V gene: TRBV18
clone size: many
J gene: TRBJ2-3
CDR3 DNA: TGTGCCAGCTCACCAAAAACTAGCGGCACAGATACGCAGTATTTT
CDR3 protein: CASSPKTSGTDTQYF

D gene: TRBD1
V gene: TRBV9
clone size: NA
J gene: TRBJ2-4
CDR3 DNA: TGTGCCGGCAGCGAGGGGGGACAGGGGTTGCAGTACTTC
CDR3 protein: CAGSEGGQGLQYF

D gene: NA
V gene: TRBV10-1
clone size: NA
J gene: TRBJ2-2
CDR3 DNA: TGCGCCAGCAGTGAGAAGTTCCCCGGGGAGCTGTTTTTT
CDR3 protein: CASSEKFPGELFF

D gene: TRBD1
V gene: TRBV27
clone size: NA
J gene: TRBJ2-5
CDR3 DNA: TGTGCCTGCAGTCGTCCCGGGACAGGGGGAGAGACCCAGTACTTC
CDR3 protein: CACSRPGTGGETQYF

D gene: TRBD1
V gene: TRBV2
clone size: NA
J gene: TRBJ2-4
CDR3 DNA: TGTGCCAGCGGGGGACAGATCCTAGCCAAAAACATTCAGTACTTC
CDR3 protein: CASGGQILAKNIQYF

D gene: NA
V gene: TRBV18
clone size: once
J gene: TRBJ1-3
CDR3 DNA: TGTGCCAGCTCACCACCCGGGGGCTATGGAAACACCATATATTTT
CDR3 protein: CASSPPGGYGNTIYF

D gene: TRBD1
V gene: TRBV12-3/TRBV12-4
clone size: many
J gene: TRBJ2-5
CDR3 DNA: TGTGCCAGCAGCTCGACAGGGGTAGAGACCCAGTACTTC
CDR3 protein: CASSSTGVETQYF

D gene: NA
V gene: TRBV4-3
clone size: NA
J gene: TRBJ2-1
CDR3 DNA: TGCGCCAGCAGCCAGAGGACTCCCTCCCTGGAGCAGTTCTTC
CDR3 protein: CASSQRTPSLEQFF

D gene: NA
V gene: TRBV12-3/TRBV12-4
clone size: few
J gene: TRBJ1-2
CDR3 DNA: TGTGCCAGCAGCTCTATGACAAGCCACTATGGCTACACCTTC
CDR3 protein: CASSSMTSHYGYTF

D gene: TRBD2
V gene: TRBV11-2
clone size: NA
J gene: TRBJ2-1
CDR3 DNA: TGTGCCAGCAGCTTAGTCCGGGGGACTAGCGGGGGACCCGAGCAGTTCTTC
CDR3 protein: CASSLVRGTSGGPEQFF

D gene: NA
V gene: TRBV12-3/TRBV12-4
clone size: few
J gene: TRBJ1-1
CDR3 DNA: TGTGCCAGCACCCTTCGGAGGGTTCAGAACACTGAAGCTTTCTTT
CDR3 protein: CASTLRRVQNTEAFF

D gene: TRBD1
V gene: TRBV20-1
clone size: few
J gene: TRBJ2-3
CDR3 DNA: TGCAGTGCCGAGGTGGCAGGGGGTAGCACAGATACGCAGTATTTT
CDR3 protein: CSAEVAGGSTDTQYF

D gene: NA
V gene: TRBV6-5
clone size: NA
J gene: TRBJ1-1
CDR3 DNA: TGTGCCAGCAGTTACTCGGCAGGGGTAATCACTGAAGCTTTCTTT
CDR3 protein: CASSYSAGVITEAFF

D gene: TRBD2
V gene: TRBV7-9
clone size: many
J gene: TRBJ2-1
CDR3 DNA: TGTGCCAGCAGTCTGGGACTAGCGGTCTACAATGAGCAGTTCTTC
CDR3 protein: CASSLGLAVYNEQFF

D gene: TRBD2
V gene: TRBV7-3
clone size: NA
J gene: TRBJ2-1
CDR3 DNA: TGTGCCAGCAGCTTTCTTCCTAGCGGGAGGGAAAATGAGCAGTTCTTC
CDR3 protein: CASSFLPSGRENEQFF

D gene: NA
V gene: TRBV3-1
clone size: few
J gene: TRBJ2-2
CDR3 DNA: TGTGCCAGCAGCCAAGGACTGGAGACCGGGGAGCTGTTTTTT
CDR3 protein: CASSQGLETGELFF

D gene: TRBD2
V gene: TRBV4-2
clone size: NA
J gene: TRBJ2-3
CDR3 DNA: TGTGCCAGCAGTTTAAGATTGCCAGCGGGGAAGACAGATACGCAGTATTTT
CDR3 protein: CASSLRLPAGKTDTQYF

D gene: TRBD2
V gene: TRBV6-2/TRBV6-3
clone size: NA
J gene: TRBJ2-5
CDR3 DNA: TGTGCCAGCAGTTCTCTGACTAGCCTGAAAGAGACCCAGTACTTC
CDR3 protein: CASSSLTSLKETQYF

D gene: NA
V gene: TRBV12-3/TRBV12-4
clone size: few
J gene: TRBJ1-2
CDR3 DNA: TGTGCCAGCAGTTTTCTGCGGGACTCTGGCTACACCTTC
CDR3 protein: CASSFLRDSGYTF

D gene: NA
V gene: TRBV20-1
clone size: NA
J gene: TRBJ2-3
CDR3 DNA: TGCAGTGCTAGAGGCAGCGGCACAGATACGCAGTATTTT
CDR3 protein: CSARGSGTDTQYF

D gene: NA
V gene: TRBV5-6
clone size: NA
J gene: TRBJ2-7
CDR3 DNA: TGTGCCAGCCCCTGGGTTGGGTTCGAGCAGTACTTC
CDR3 protein: CASPWVGFEQYF

D gene: TRBD2
V gene: TRBV12-3/TRBV12-4
clone size: NA
J gene: TRBJ2-1
CDR3 DNA: TGTGCCAGCAGTTTTAACCTAGCGGGGTCCTACAATGAGCAGTTCTTC
CDR3 protein: CASSFNLAGSYNEQFF

D gene: NA
V gene: TRBV27
clone size: NA
J gene: TRBJ1-2
CDR3 DNA: TGTGCCAGCAGTTTTGTCGGCGATCCCTATGGCTACACCTTC
CDR3 protein: CASSFVGDPYGYTF

D gene: NA
V gene: TRBV6-1
clone size: few
J gene: TRBJ1-2
CDR3 DNA: TGTGCCAGCGGATATGGCTACACCTTC
CDR3 protein: CASGYGYTF

D gene: NA
V gene: TRBV9
clone size: NA
J gene: TRBJ2-3
CDR3 DNA: TGTGCCAGCAGCGTCCGGGGAGATAGCACAGATACGCAGTATTTT
CDR3 protein: CASSVRGDSTDTQYF

D gene: NA
V gene: TRBV11-3
clone size: few
J gene: TRBJ2-1
CDR3 DNA: TGTGCCAGCAGTTCCGTGGCAGGCTCCTACAATGAGCAGTTCTTC
CDR3 protein: CASSSVAGSYNEQFF

D gene: NA
V gene: TRBV7-8
clone size: NA
J gene: TRBJ1-1
CDR3 DNA: TGTGCCAGCAGCCCCATTCCAGGGAACACTGAAGCTTTCTTT
CDR3 protein: CASSPIPGNTEAFF

D gene: NA
V gene: TRBV6-6
clone size: NA
J gene: TRBJ1-5
CDR3 DNA: TGTGCCAGCAACTCCAAAGTTGATAATCGGCCCCAGCATTTT
CDR3 protein: CASNSKVDNRPQHF

D gene: NA
V gene: TRBV7-8
clone size: few
J gene: TRBJ2-5
CDR3 DNA: TGTGCCAGCAGCTTAAGCGAGGCCCAAGAGACCCAGTACTTC
CDR3 protein: CASSLSEAQETQYF